This T cell receptor (beta chain) emerged from a study of blood T cell repertoires in COVID-19. In the study overall: The United States, Italy and Spain supplied acute and convalescent COVID-19 samples. T cells, B-cell-depleted T cells, or PBMCs supplied cDNA or gDNA.

In the original analysis: The authors estimated nucleated cell counts from reference gene primer amplification. Libraries were prepared by immunoSEQ multiplex PCR; TCRdb keeps only in-frame clonotypes and omits some of them. That table is the source of V, J and clone size, and D and trimming were worked out from the DNA. Of some 700,000 clones detected, 90% appear once; the ten largest clones hold roughly 0.25%. The TCR originated in a woman aged 18 to 35 with acute or convalescent COVID-19. The sequencing input was peripheral blood.

The CDR3 sequence: CASSLGTAYSNQPQHF. Here the CDR3 DNA reads TGTGCCAGCAGCTTGGGGACAGCCTATAGCAATCAGCCCCAGCATTTT. V usage is TRBV5-6 and J usage is TRBJ1-5, with D perhaps TRBD1 (6 bases). The germline CDR1 and CDR2 sequences are SGHDT and YYEEEE. There are 16 residues in the CDR3. V dropped 0 bases and J dropped 0 bases, with 10 bases sitting between them.